The entry below describes one T cell receptor beta chain. This sample is part of a study of OX40 agonist ivuxolimab in advanced cancers. CDR3 size: 17 residues. Germline trimming cut 1 base from V and 6 bases from J; bases unmatched to any gene: 10. Germline CDR1 and CDR2: SGHTA and FQGNSA. The protocol was immunoSEQ multiplex PCR, while the TCRdb copy is restricted to in-frame clones and leaves out a portion. Of roughly 74,000 clones in the sample, roughly 83% were seen once. The sequence was collected from an adult with an advanced solid tumor such as melanoma, head and neck, liver or kidney cancer. V gene TRBV7-2 combines with J gene TRBJ2-1; 9 bases are shared with TRBD2. This specimen was CD4+ or CD8+ T cells sorted from blood, taken in a trial of the OX40 agonist ivuxolimab. The CDR3 loop reads CASSLERSGRPSNEQFF. CDR3 DNA sequence: TGTGCCAGCAGCTTAGAACGAAGCGGGAGGCCCTCCAATGAGCAGTTCTTC.